The 25 T cell receptor beta chains listed next were all sequenced from one sample in a study of radiotherapy plus CTLA-4 blockade in lung cancer. Method: immunoSEQ multiplex PCR; TCRdb's copy keeps in-frame clones and lacks some. The table includes about 60,000 clones, 77% detected once. The sample in question was peripheral blood, obtained from a patient treated with radiotherapy plus ipilimumab. These receptors all come from a human donor with non-small cell lung cancer who had a partial response to radiotherapy plus ipilimumab.

In its sample, this clone was seen once. The chain joins TRBV7-6 to TRBJ2-5; D is unresolved. Trimming removed 2 bases at V and 3 bases at J, with 4 bases between. The CDR3 loop spans 12 amino acids. The V gene's germline CDR1 is SGHVS and CDR2 FNYEAQ. This CDR3 is CASSLREETQYF. CDR3 coding DNA: TGTGCCAGCAGCTTACGAGAAGAGACCCAGTACTTC.

This clone has just a few counts. The rearrangement uses TRBV9 and TRBJ2-1; a weak D match, TRBD2 (6 bases). The V and J ends lost 0 bases and 10 bases respectively, with 20 bases between them. CDR3 length equals 16 residues. Germline loops: CDR1 SGDLS, CDR2 YYNGEE. Here the CDR3 DNA reads TGTGCCAGCAGCGTAGTTCCCCCTCCGTTTAGCGGAGAGCAGTTCTTC. The encoded protein is CASSVVPPPFSGEQFF.

The V call is TRBV6-1, the J call TRBJ1-2, with 11 bases lining up with TRBD1. CDR1 is MNHNS and CDR2 is SASEGT in the germline V gene. The CDR3 runs to 16 residues. The V and J ends lost 4 bases and 4 bases, in that order; junction bases with no gene match: 8. Here the CDR3 reads CASSVAGQGATYGYTF. CDR3 nucleotide sequence: TGTGCCAGCAGTGTAGCCGGACAGGGGGCGACCTATGGCTACACCTTC.

This clone was picked up a small number of times. The V and J genes are TRBV5-1 and TRBJ2-2; 8 bases align to TRBD2. J gave up 0 bases and V 3 bases, and 4 bases lay outside the gene matches. The CDR3 is 16 amino acids. Germline assignment: CDR1 SGHRS and CDR2 YFSETQ. This CDR3 is CASSSLGLANTGELFF. CDR3 in DNA: TGCGCCAGCAGCTCCCTGGGACTAGCGAACACCGGGGAGCTGTTTTTT.

The rearrangement links TRBV4-2 to TRBJ1-2; D is perhaps TRBD1 (6 bases). The CDR3 covers 14 residues. The germline CDR1 and CDR2 sequences are LGHNA and YNFKEQ. V was trimmed by 0 bases and J by 5 bases, leaving 10 bases between them. In nucleotides, the CDR3 is TGTGCCAGCAGCCAAGATCCAGGGGAGTATGGCTACACCTTC. Translating it yields CASSQDPGEYGYTF.

V and J are TRBV18 and TRBJ2-5; 7 bases map to TRBD1. There are 14 residues in the CDR3. With 6 bases clipped from V and 1 base from J, the junction kept 5 bases outside the gene matches. CDR1 is KGHSH, CDR2 LQKENI, per germline. DNA of the CDR3: TGTGCCAGCTCGCCAAGACAGGGCCAAGAGACCCAGTACTTC. It codes for CASSPRQGQETQYF.

In DNA form, the CDR3 reads TGTGCCAGCAGCGCCTCAGGGGTTAACACTGAAGCTTTCTTT. This codes for CASSASGVNTEAFF. J is TRBJ1-1 and V is TRBV9; D is perhaps TRBD1 (6 bases). The CDR3 sequence is 14 residues long. Looked up from germline, CDR1 is SGDLS and CDR2 is YYNGEE. Trimming pared 3 bases from V and 2 bases from J, leaving 11 bases between.

In DNA form, the CDR3 reads TGTGCCAGCAGTAGGGAGGGGCGCACTGAAGCTTTCTTT. Translated, it gives CASSREGRTEAFF. The chain carries TRBV6-5 and TRBJ1-1; weak D call: TRBD1 (5 bases). The CDR3 spans 13 residues. V was cut by 5 bases and J by 4 bases, with 11 bases left in between. Germline V gives CDR1 MNHEY, CDR2 SVGAGI.

The chain is built from TRBV29-1 and TRBJ2-7, with D perhaps matching TRBD1 (6 bases). The germline CDR1 and CDR2 sequences are SQVTM and ANQGSEA. V was clipped by 8 bases and J by 3 bases, with 17 bases between them. The CDR3 extends over 13 amino acids. The CDR3 loop is CSFRQEQGYEQYF. DNA for the CDR3: TGCAGCTTTCGACAGGAGCAAGGCTACGAGCAGTACTTC.

This clone came up once. CDR3 nucleotide sequence: TGTGCCAGCAGTTTGAGGACAGGGCTGGCCTATGGCTACACCTTC. Protein product: CASSLRTGLAYGYTF. This chain connects TRBV27 to TRBJ1-2; TRBD1 aligns across 8 bases. CDR3 size: 15 residues. Germline CDR1 and CDR2: MNHEY and SMNVEV (reference sequence). Trimming at V came to 3 bases and at J to 4 bases, leaving 7 bases not matched to a gene.

This chain uses TRBV27 with TRBJ2-1, with 11 positions matching TRBD1. Germline lookup yields CDR1 MNHEY and CDR2 SMNVEV (reference sequence). V lost 0 bases, J lost 10 bases, and 8 bases stayed unmatched. The CDR3 is 16 amino acids. Written as DNA, the CDR3 is TGTGCCAGCAGTTTATCGAAGGCGGACAGGGGGCTGGAGCAGTTCTTC. Translating it yields CASSLSKADRGLEQFF.

The CDR3 is CASSGISGGNYNEQFF. CDR3 nucleotide sequence: TGTGCCAGCAGCGGGATTAGCGGGGGAAACTACAATGAGCAGTTCTTC. The J gene is TRBJ2-1, the V gene TRBV7-6; 9 bases fit TRBD2. CDR1 is SGHVS and CDR2 is FNYEAQ in the germline V gene. J was trimmed by 3 bases and V by 5 bases; bases with no gene match: 8. This CDR3 region has 16 residues.

The V call is TRBV19, the J call TRBJ1-1; maybe TRBD1 (5 bases). The germline V gene encodes CDR1 LNHDA and CDR2 SQIVND (reference sequence). V was shortened by 1 base and J by 2 bases, with 14 bases between the two germline ends. The CDR3 is 16 residues long. CDR3 coding DNA: TGTGCCAGTAGTATAGGAAGGGGAAGGATCAACACTGAAGCTTTCTTT. As protein: CASSIGRGRINTEAFF.

The chain couples TRBV9 to TRBJ1-2; TRBD1 aligns across 7 bases. Germline CDR1 and CDR2: SGDLS and YYNGEE. The CDR3 length is 14 residues. The V segment lost 0 bases and the J segment 4 bases; nucleotides outside the gene matches: 3. The CDR3 DNA is TGTGCCAGCAGCGTAGAGGGGACAGCCTATGGCTACACCTTC. It yields the protein CASSVEGTAYGYTF.

The chain carries TRBV2 and TRBJ1-1, with a tentative D call TRBD1 (5 bases). This CDR3 comprises 15 residues. With 1 base removed from V and 1 base from J, the gap between germline ends came to 10 bases. Germline CDR1 is SNHLY and CDR2 is FYNNEI. CDR3 protein: CASSEGRGTNTEAFF. The CDR3 nucleotides read TGTGCCAGCAGTGAAGGCCGGGGGACGAACACTGAAGCTTTCTTT.

The chain uses TRBV5-1 and TRBJ2-3; D might be TRBD2 (5 bases). CDR1 SGHRS and CDR2 YFSETQ come from the germline V gene. This CDR3 is built from 14 residues. The V gene lost 4 bases and the J gene lost 1 base, with 10 bases spanning the gap. CDR3 in DNA: TGCGCCAGCAGCGCGGGCTTTGGCACAGATACGCAGTATTTT. The encoded protein is CASSAGFGTDTQYF.

The chain uses TRBV27 and TRBJ2-5, with TRBD2 matching 12 bases. J gave up 2 bases and V 6 bases, and 4 bases lay outside the gene matches. Germline lookup yields CDR1 MNHEY and CDR2 SMNVEV (reference sequence). The CDR3 is 15 amino acids. The CDR3 reads CASSGLAGPQETQYF. Here the CDR3 DNA reads TGTGCCAGCAGCGGACTAGCGGGGCCACAAGAGACCCAGTACTTC.

V and J are TRBV12-5 and TRBJ2-2, with D perhaps matching TRBD2 (6 bases). The ends were cut back, 7 bases at V and 1 base at J, with 16 bases in the middle. The CDR3 is 16 residues long. Germline V gene sequence: CDR1 LGHNT, CDR2 FRNRAP. CDR3: CASAPLGTLNTGELFF. The CDR3 nucleotides are TGTGCTAGTGCCCCGCTTGGGACTCTGAACACCGGGGAGCTGTTTTTT.

The rearrangement uses TRBV15 and TRBJ1-1, with 10 bases lining up with TRBD1. Germline lookup yields CDR1 LNHNV and CDR2 YYDKDF (reference sequence). Trimming at V came to 3 bases and at J to 4 bases, leaving 5 bases not matched to a gene. The CDR3 runs 15 residues. The chain's CDR3 is CATSSYGTGATEAFF. The CDR3 DNA follows: TGTGCCACCAGCAGTTATGGGACAGGGGCCACTGAAGCTTTCTTT.

This clone has a single count. An end of the junction differs from the germline gene, which may be a read error. The chain carries TRBV6-1 and TRBJ1-1, with TRBD1 as a possible D gene (6 bases). CDR1 is MNHNS and CDR2 is SASEGT in the germline V gene. The CDR3 extends over 16 amino acids. In DNA form, the CDR3 reads TGTGCCAGCAGAGAAGCTCCCGGGACATCAAACACTGAAGCTTTCTTT. This translates into CASREAPGTSNTEAFF.

The chain combines TRBV9 with TRBJ2-7, with 9 bases matching TRBD1. J gave up 6 bases and V 3 bases, and 10 bases lay outside the gene matches. This CDR3 region has 15 residues. The V gene's germline CDR1 is SGDLS and CDR2 YYNGEE. The CDR3 region is CASSAHAGQGIEQYF. The CDR3 nucleotides read TGTGCCAGCAGCGCCCATGCGGGACAGGGAATCGAGCAGTACTTC.

The chain links TRBV7-7 to TRBJ2-2; 10 bases align to TRBD1. The CDR3 is 16 amino acids. The V and J ends lost 5 bases and 4 bases, in that order; junction bases with no gene match: 7. Germline values: CDR1 SSHAT, CDR2 FNYEAQ (reference sequence). The CDR3 nucleotides are TGTGCCAGCAGCGCCGGGACAGGGGCCGGCACCGGGGAGCTGTTTTTT. Encoded protein: CASSAGTGAGTGELFF. Complete variable domain (other parts from reference TRBV7-7 and TRBJ2-2): GAGVSQSPRYKVTKRGQDVTLRCDPISSHATLYWYQQALGQGPEFLTYFNYEAQPDKSGLPSDRFSAERPEGSISTLTIQRTEQRDSAMYRCASSAGTGAGTGELFFGEGSRLTVL.

The V gene is TRBV9, the J gene TRBJ2-4; 8 positions agree with TRBD2. The V segment lost 0 bases and the J segment 7 bases; nucleotides outside the gene matches: 9. Germline V gene sequence: CDR1 SGDLS, CDR2 YYNGEE. The CDR3 is 16 residues long. CDR3: CASSVGAGELGNIQYF. As DNA, the CDR3 is TGTGCCAGCAGCGTAGGAGCGGGGGAACTCGGGAACATTCAGTACTTC. The complete variable domain, with remaining parts taken from reference TRBV9 and TRBJ2-4, reads DSGVTQTPKHLITATGQRVTLRCSPRSGDLSVYWYQQSLDQGLQFLIQYYNGEERAKGNILERFSAQQFPDLHSELNLSSLELGDSALYFCASSVGAGELGNIQYFGAGTRLSVL.

The chain combines TRBV7-2 with TRBJ2-7, with 7 nucleotides matching TRBD1. The CDR3 runs to 14 residues. The J segment lost 3 bases and the V segment lost 5 bases, leaving 7 bases of the junction unmatched. Germline V gives CDR1 SGHTA, CDR2 FQGNSA. In DNA, the CDR3 is TGTGCCAGCAGCCTGTGGAGACAGGGCTACGAGCAGTACTTC. Amino acid sequence: CASSLWRQGYEQYF.

The chain links TRBV9 to TRBJ2-2; 7 bases fit TRBD1. This CDR3 comprises 16 residues. Germline V lookup: CDR1 SGDLS, CDR2 YYNGEE. With 4 bases clipped from V and 0 bases from J, the junction kept 6 bases outside the gene matches. The CDR3 here is CASSLRTGPNTGELFF. The CDR3 DNA follows: TGTGCCAGCAGCCTGAGGACAGGACCGAACACCGGGGAGCTGTTTTTT. Full variable domain (outside the CDR3, taken from reference TRBV9 and TRBJ2-2): DSGVTQTPKHLITATGQRVTLRCSPRSGDLSVYWYQQSLDQGLQFLIQYYNGEERAKGNILERFSAQQFPDLHSELNLSSLELGDSALYFCASSLRTGPNTGELFFGEGSRLTVL.